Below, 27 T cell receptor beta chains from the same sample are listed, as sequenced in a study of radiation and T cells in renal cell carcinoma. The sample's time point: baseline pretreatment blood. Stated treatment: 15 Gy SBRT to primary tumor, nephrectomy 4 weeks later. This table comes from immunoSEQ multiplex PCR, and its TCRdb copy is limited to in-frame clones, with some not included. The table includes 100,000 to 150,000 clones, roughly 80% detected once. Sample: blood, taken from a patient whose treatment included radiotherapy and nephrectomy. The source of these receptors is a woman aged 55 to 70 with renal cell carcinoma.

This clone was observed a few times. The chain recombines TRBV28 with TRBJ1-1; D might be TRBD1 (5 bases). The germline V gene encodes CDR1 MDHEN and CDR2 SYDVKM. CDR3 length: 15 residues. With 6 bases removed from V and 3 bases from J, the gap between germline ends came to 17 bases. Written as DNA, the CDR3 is TGTGCCAGCAGCAATGGGGGAGGTCTAGACACTGAAGCTTTCTTT. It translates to CASSNGGGLDTEAFF.

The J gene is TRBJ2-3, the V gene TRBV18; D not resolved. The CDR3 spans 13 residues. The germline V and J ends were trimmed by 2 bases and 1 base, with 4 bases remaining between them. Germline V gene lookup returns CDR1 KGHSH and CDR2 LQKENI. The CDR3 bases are TGTGCCAGCTCACCAGGAGGCACAGATACGCAGTATTTT. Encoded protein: CASSPGGTDTQYF.

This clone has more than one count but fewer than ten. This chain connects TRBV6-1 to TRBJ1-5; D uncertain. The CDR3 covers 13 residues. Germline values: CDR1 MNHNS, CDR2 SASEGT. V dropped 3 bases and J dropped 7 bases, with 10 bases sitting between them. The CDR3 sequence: CASSDLGEQPQHF. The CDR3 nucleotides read TGTGCCAGCAGTGATTTAGGAGAACAGCCCCAGCATTTT.

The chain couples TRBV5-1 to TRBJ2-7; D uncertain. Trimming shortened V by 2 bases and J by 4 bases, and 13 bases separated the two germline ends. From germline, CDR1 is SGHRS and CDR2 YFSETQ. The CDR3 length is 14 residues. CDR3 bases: TGCGCCAGCAGCTTTGTAGGGTCTGAATACGAGCAGTACTTC. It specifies CASSFVGSEYEQYF. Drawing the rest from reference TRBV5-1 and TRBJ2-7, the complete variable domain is KAGVTQTPRYLIKTRGQQVTLSCSPISGHRSVSWYQQTPGQGLQFLFEYFSETQRNKGNFPGRFSGRQFSNSRSEMNVSTLELGDSALYLCASSFVGSEYEQYFGPGTRLTVT.

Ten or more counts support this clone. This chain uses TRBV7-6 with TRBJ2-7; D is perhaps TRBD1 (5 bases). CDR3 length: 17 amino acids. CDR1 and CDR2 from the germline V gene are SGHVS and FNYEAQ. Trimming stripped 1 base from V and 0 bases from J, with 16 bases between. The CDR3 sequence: CASSLGPGPISSYEQYF. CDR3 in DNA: TGTGCCAGCAGCTTAGGCCCAGGGCCTATCAGCTCCTACGAGCAGTACTTC.

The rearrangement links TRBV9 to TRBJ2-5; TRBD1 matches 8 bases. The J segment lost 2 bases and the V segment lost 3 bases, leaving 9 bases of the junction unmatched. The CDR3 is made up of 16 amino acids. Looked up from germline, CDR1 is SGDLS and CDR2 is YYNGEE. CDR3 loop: CASSGAWTGPQETQYF. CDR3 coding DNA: TGTGCCAGCAGCGGCGCGTGGACAGGGCCTCAAGAGACCCAGTACTTC.

This chain's CDR3 is CASSLFGNFLYEQYF. The CDR3 nucleotides are TGTGCCAGCAGTTTATTCGGCAATTTCCTTTACGAGCAGTACTTC. The chain links TRBV27 to TRBJ2-7; D is uncertain. The germline V and J ends were trimmed by 1 base and 4 bases, with 14 bases remaining between them. The CDR3 is 15 amino acids. CDR1 is MNHEY and CDR2 is SMNVEV in the germline V gene (reference sequence).

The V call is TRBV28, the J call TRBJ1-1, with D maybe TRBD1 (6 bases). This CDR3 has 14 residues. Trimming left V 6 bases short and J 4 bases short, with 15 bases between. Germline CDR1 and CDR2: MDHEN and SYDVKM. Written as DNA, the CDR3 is TGTGCCAGCAGGCGGGCAGGGGACTTCACTGAAGCTTTCTTT. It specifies CASRRAGDFTEAFF.

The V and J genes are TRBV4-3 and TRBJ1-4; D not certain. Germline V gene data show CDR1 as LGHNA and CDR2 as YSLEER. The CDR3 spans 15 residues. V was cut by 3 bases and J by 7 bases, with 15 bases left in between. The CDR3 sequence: CASSQVDTKGEKLFF. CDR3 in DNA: TGCGCCAGCAGCCAGGTAGACACAAAGGGTGAAAAACTGTTTTTT.

The CDR3 sequence is CASTDWGETQYF. The CDR3 DNA follows: TGTGCCAGCACCGACTGGGGAGAGACCCAGTACTTC. The chain recombines TRBV6-5 with TRBJ2-5, with unresolved D. Per germline, CDR1 MNHEY and CDR2 SVGAGI. Trimming cost V 7 bases and J 4 bases, with 10 bases left between them. The CDR3 is made up of 12 amino acids.

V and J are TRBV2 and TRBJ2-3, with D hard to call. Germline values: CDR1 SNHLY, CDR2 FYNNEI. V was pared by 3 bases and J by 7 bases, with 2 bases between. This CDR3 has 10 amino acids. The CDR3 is CASSENTQYF. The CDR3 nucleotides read TGTGCCAGCAGTGAGAATACGCAGTATTTT.

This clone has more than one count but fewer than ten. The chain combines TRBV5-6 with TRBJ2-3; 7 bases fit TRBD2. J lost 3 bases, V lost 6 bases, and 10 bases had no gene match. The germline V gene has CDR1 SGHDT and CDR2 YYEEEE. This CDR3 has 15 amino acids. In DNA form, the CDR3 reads TGTGCCAGCATTGTCGGGGAGGGGTTTACAGATACGCAGTATTTT. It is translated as CASIVGEGFTDTQYF.

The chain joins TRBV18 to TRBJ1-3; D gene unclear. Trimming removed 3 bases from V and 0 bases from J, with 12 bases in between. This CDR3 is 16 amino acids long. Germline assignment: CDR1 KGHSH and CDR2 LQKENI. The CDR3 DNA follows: TGTGCCAGCTCACCGGGGAAGACCGTCTCTGGAAACACCATATATTTT. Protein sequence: CASSPGKTVSGNTIYF.

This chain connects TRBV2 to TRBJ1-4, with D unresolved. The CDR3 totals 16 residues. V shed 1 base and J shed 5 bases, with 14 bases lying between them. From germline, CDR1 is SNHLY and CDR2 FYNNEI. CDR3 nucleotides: TGTGCCAGCAGTGAAGGGCCCGCAGCGAGAAATGAAAAACTGTTTTTT. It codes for CASSEGPAARNEKLFF. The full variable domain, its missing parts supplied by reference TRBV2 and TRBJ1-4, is EPEVTQTPSHQVTQMGQEVILRCVPISNHLYFYWYRQILGQKVEFLVSFYNNEISEKSEIFDDQFSVERPDGSNFTLKIRSTKLEDSAMYFCASSEGPAARNEKLFFGSGTQLSVL.

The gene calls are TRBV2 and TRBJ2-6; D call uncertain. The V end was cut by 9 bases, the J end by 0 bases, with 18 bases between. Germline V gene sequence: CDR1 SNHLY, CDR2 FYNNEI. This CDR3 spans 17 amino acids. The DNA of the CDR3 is TGTGCCAGAGGGCTAACGACGGTCGGCTCTGGGGCCAACGTCCTGACTTTC. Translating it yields CARGLTTVGSGANVLTF.

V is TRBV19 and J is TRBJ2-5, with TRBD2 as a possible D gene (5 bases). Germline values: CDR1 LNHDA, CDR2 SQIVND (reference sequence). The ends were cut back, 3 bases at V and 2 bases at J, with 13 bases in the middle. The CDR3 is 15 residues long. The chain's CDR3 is CASSIYRGDQETQYF. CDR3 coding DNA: TGTGCCAGTAGTATTTATCGGGGTGATCAAGAGACCCAGTACTTC. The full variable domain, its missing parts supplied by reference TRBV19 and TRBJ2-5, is DGGITQSPKYLFRKEGQNVTLSCEQNLNHDAMYWYRQDPGQGLRLIYYSQIVNDFQKGDIAEGYSVSREKKESFPLTVTSAQKNPTAFYLCASSIYRGDQETQYFGPGTRLLVL.

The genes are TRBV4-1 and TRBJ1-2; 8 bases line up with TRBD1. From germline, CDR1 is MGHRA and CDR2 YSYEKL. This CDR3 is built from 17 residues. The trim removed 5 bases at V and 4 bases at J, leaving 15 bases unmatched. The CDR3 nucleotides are TGCGCCAGCAGCAATATGGGACAGGAAATAAGCAGCTATGGCTACACCTTC. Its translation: CASSNMGQEISSYGYTF.

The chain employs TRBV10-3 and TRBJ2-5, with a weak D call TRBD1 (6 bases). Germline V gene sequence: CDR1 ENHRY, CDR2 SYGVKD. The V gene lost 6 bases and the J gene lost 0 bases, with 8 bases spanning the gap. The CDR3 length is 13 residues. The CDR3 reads CAISGDNQETQYF. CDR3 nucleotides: TGTGCCATCAGCGGGGACAACCAAGAGACCCAGTACTTC.

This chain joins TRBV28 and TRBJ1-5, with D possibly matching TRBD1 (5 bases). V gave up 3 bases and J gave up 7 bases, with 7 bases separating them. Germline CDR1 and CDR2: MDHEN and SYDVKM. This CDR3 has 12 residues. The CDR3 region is CASSLPGQPQHF. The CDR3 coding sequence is TGTGCCAGCAGTTTGCCAGGGCAGCCCCAGCATTTT.

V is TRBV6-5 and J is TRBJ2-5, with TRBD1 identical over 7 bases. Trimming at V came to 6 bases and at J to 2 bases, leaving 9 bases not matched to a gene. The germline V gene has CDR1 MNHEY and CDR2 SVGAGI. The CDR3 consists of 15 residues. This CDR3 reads CASRKIRDRQETQYF. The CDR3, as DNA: TGTGCCAGCAGGAAAATCCGGGACAGACAAGAGACCCAGTACTTC.

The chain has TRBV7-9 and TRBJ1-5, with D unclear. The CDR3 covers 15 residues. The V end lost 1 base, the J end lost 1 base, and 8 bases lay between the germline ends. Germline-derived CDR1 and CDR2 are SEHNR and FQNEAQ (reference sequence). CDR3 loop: CASSLEGRSNQPQHF. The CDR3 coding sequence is TGTGCCAGCAGCTTAGAGGGCAGGAGCAATCAGCCCCAGCATTTT.

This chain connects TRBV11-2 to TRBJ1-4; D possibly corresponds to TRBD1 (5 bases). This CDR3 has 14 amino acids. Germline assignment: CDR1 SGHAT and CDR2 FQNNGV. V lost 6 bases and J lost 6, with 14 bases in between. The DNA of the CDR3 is TGTGCCAGCAGTAGGGACGACAGAGATGAAAAACTGTTTTTT. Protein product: CASSRDDRDEKLFF.

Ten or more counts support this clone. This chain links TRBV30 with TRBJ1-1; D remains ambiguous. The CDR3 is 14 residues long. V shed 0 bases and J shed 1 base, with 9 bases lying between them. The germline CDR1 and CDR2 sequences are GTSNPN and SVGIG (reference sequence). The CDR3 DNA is TGTGCCTGGAGTGTAATCTCCGCGAACACTGAAGCTTTCTTT. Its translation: CAWSVISANTEAFF.

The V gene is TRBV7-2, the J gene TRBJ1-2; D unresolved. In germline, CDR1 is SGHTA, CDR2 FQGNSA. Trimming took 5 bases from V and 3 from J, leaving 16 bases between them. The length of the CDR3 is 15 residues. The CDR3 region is CASSAGPFLDYGYTF. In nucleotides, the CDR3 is TGTGCCAGCAGCGCCGGGCCATTTCTTGACTATGGCTACACCTTC.

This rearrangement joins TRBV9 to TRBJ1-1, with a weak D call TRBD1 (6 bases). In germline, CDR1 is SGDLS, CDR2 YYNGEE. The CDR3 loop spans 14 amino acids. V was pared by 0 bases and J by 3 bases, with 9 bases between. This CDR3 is CASSVGTADTEAFF. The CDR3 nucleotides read TGTGCCAGCAGCGTAGGGACAGCTGACACTGAAGCTTTCTTT.

CDR3 coding DNA: TGTGCCAGCAGCTTAAGAGAGGGGGCGTGGGTCCGCTACACCTTC. Translated, it gives CASSLREGAWVRYTF. This chain links TRBV11-2 with TRBJ1-2; 7 bases are shared with TRBD1. Germline V gene lookup returns CDR1 SGHAT and CDR2 FQNNGV. Trimming took 2 bases from V and 9 from J; bases not matched to a gene: 12. CDR3 length equals 15 residues. Full variable domain (rest looked up from reference TRBV11-2 and TRBJ1-2): EAGVAQSPRYKIIEKRQSVAFWCNPISGHATLYWYQQILGQGPKLLIQFQNNGVVDDSQLPKDRFSAERLKGVDSTLKIQPAKLEDSAVYLCASSLREGAWVRYTFGSGTRLTVV.

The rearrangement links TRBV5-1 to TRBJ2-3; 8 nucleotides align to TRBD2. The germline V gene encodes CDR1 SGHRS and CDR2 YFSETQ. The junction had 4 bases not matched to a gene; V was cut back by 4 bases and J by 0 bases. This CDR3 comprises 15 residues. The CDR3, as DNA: TGCGCCAGCAGCGAAGAGCGGGGGAGCACAGATACGCAGTATTTT. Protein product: CASSEERGSTDTQYF.